The 10 T cell receptor beta chains listed next were all sequenced from one sample in a study of regulatory T cells in long-lasting Graves disease. Described time point: persistent/refractory GD, antithyroid drugs over 5 years with positive TRAb. After RNA was extracted from PBMCs, the TCR library was made from it. Relying on iRepertoire HTBI primers and Arm-PCR of CDR3 regions, the team built TCR beta libraries. TCRdb passed the multiplex PCR reads through MiXCR, listing each CDR3 protein once. In the table there are about 470,000 distinct CDR3 sequences, less than 25% of which are singletons. This specimen was peripheral blood mononuclear cells (PBMCs), taken when the disease was refractory, from a patient treated with antithyroid drugs. These TCRs come from a female donor with Graves disease.

This clonotype came up many times. V and J are TRBV5-1 and TRBJ1-1, with a possible D match to TRBD1 (6 bases). Trimming took 4 bases from V and 1 from J, leaving 14 bases between them. The CDR3 runs to 15 residues. From germline, CDR1 is SGHRS and CDR2 YFSETQ. CDR3 amino acids: CASSTNWGANTEAFF. In DNA, the CDR3 is TGCGCCAGCAGCACAAATTGGGGGGCGAACACTGAAGCTTTCTTT.

In its sample, this clonotype was seen many times. V gene TRBV18 combines with J gene TRBJ1-4; weak D call: TRBD1 (5 bases). CDR1 and CDR2 from the germline V gene are KGHSH and LQKENI. Trimming stripped 8 bases from V and 4 bases from J, with 11 bases between. CDR3 length: 13 residues. CDR3 amino acids: CASSPGGNEKLFF. The CDR3 nucleotides are TGTGCCAGCAGCCCCGGGGGTAATGAAAAACTGTTTTTT.

This clonotype was counted at least ten times. This chain joins TRBV15 and TRBJ2-4; possible D gene TRBD2, 6 bases. Germline V gene lookup returns CDR1 LNHNV and CDR2 YYDKDF (reference sequence). V lost 3 bases and J lost 1, with 16 bases in between. The CDR3 is 17 residues long. The CDR3, as DNA: TGTGCCACCAGCAGTAATAGCCTCGGGACTGCCAAAAACATTCAGTACTTC. Its translation is CATSSNSLGTAKNIQYF.

The sample holds a few counts of this clonotype. The chain joins TRBV30 to TRBJ1-6; possible D gene TRBD1, 6 bases. The V gene's germline CDR1 is GTSNPN and CDR2 SVGIG (reference sequence). CDR3 length: 12 residues. V lost 4 bases, J lost 10 bases, and 11 bases lay in between. In nucleotides, the CDR3 is TGTGCCTGGAAAGGGGGTGGATCACCCCTCCACTTT. This gives the protein CAWKGGGSPLHF.

This clonotype came up a few times. CDR3 amino acids: CASSHTKGRRGHTF. As DNA, the CDR3 is TGTGCCAGCAGTCACACAAAGGGACGCCGAGGCCACACCTTC. The chain is built from TRBV6-1 and TRBJ1-2, with D maybe TRBD1 (5 bases). Germline V gene sequence: CDR1 MNHNS, CDR2 SASEGT. The CDR3 has 14 amino acids. Trimming shortened V by 5 bases and J by 12 bases, and 22 bases separated the two germline ends.

V usage is TRBV27 and J usage is TRBJ2-7; D remains unclear. Per germline, CDR1 MNHEY and CDR2 SMNVEV (reference sequence). The CDR3 is made up of 13 amino acids. V lost 5 bases to trimming and J lost 3 bases, with 11 bases between them. CDR3 sequence reads: CASSARAVYEQYF. As DNA, the CDR3 is TGTGCCAGCAGTGCCCGGGCTGTCTACGAGCAGTACTTC.

This clonotype was counted ten times or more. The rearrangement joins TRBV12-3 or TRBV12-4 to TRBJ2-4; D remains ambiguous. V was cut by 4 bases and J by 1 base, with 11 bases left in between. The CDR3 runs 15 residues. The CDR3 DNA sequence: TGTGCCAGCAGTTCACAGAGTATGGCCAAAAACATTCAGTACTTC. Translated: CASSSQSMAKNIQYF.

The rearrangement uses TRBV13 and TRBJ2-7; D may match TRBD1 or TRBD2 (5 bases each). The CDR3 is made up of 15 amino acids. The V gene lost 4 bases and the J gene lost 3 bases, with 16 bases spanning the gap. Germline CDR1 PRHDT, CDR2 FYEKMQ (reference sequence). The CDR3 reads CASSSLSGPDYEQYF. For the CDR3, the DNA is TGTGCCAGCAGCTCGTTGTCGGGGCCCGACTACGAGCAGTACTTC.

V and J are TRBV19 and TRBJ1-5, with TRBD1 matching 9 bases. The CDR3 is 18 amino acids. Germline CDR1 reads LNHDA; CDR2 reads SQIVND (reference sequence). The J segment lost 4 bases and the V segment lost 1 base, leaving 11 bases of the junction unmatched. The CDR3: CASSIVPPGTGRNQPQHF. CDR3 bases: TGTGCCAGTAGTATAGTCCCCCCCGGGACAGGGCGTAATCAGCCCCAGCATTTT.

In its sample, this clonotype was seen a few times. CDR3 DNA sequence: TGTGCCAGCAGCCCGAGCTTTGGGCGCGGGAGTGGTCAAGAGACCCAGTACTTC. Translated, it gives CASSPSFGRGSGQETQYF. The rearrangement joins TRBV9 to TRBJ2-5, with 7 bases matching TRBD2. CDR1 is SGDLS, CDR2 YYNGEE, per germline. The CDR3 runs 18 residues. Trimming cost V 4 bases and J 2 bases; bases outside gene matches: 17.